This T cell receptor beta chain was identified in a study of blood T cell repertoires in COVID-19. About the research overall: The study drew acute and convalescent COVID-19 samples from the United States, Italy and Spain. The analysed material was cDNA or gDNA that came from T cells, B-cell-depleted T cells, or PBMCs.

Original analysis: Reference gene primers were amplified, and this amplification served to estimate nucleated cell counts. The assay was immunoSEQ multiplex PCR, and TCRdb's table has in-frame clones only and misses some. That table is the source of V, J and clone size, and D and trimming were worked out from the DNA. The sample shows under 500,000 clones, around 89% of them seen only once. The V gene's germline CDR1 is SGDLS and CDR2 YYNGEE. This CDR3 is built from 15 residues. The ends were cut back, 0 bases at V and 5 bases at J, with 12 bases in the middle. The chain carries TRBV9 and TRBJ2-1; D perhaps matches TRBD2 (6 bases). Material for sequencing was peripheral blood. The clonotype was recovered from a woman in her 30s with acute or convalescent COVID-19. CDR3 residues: CASSVGEASNNEQFF. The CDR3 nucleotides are TGTGCCAGCAGCGTAGGGGAGGCGTCGAACAATGAGCAGTTCTTC.